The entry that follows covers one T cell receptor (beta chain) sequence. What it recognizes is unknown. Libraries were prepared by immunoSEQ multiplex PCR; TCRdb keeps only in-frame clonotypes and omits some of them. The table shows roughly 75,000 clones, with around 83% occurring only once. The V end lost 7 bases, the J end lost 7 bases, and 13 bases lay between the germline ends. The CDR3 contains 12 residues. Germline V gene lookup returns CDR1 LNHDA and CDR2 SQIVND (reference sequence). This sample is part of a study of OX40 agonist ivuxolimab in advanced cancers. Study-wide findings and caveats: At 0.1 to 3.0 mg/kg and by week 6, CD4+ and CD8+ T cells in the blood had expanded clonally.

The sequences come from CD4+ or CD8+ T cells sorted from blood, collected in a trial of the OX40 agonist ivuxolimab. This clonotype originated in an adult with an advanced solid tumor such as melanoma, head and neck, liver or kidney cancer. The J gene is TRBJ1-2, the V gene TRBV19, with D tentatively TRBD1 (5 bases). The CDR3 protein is CASTIRGSGYTF. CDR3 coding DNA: TGTGCCAGTACCATCCGGGGCTCTGGCTACACCTTC.